One and the same sample provided the 25 T cell receptor beta chains below, sequenced in a study of T cells in Graves' hyperthyroidism and ophthalmopathy. TCR beta CDR3 sequences were amplified from RNA transcripts. When the TCR CDR3 underwent first-round RT-PCR, the HTBI primer set was used. TCRdb analysed the multiplex PCR reads with MiXCR anew, one entry per CDR3 protein. The sample yields 300,000 to 400,000 distinct CDR3 sequences, roughly a fifth seen once. The sequenced sample consisted of blood. The receptor source for this set is a woman between 45 and 65 years old with Graves' hyperthyroidism.

This clonotype was seen a few times. The chain employs TRBV7-2 and TRBJ1-6; 9 bases match TRBD1. The V gene end was trimmed by 5 bases and the J gene end by 8 bases; junction bases not matched to a gene: 10. The germline V gene has CDR1 SGHTA and CDR2 FQGNSA. The CDR3 is 16 amino acids. CDR3 in DNA: TGTGCCAGCAGCGCCCCGGGACAGGGAAGGGATTCACCCCTCCACTTT. Its translation: CASSAPGQGRDSPLHF.

J is TRBJ2-1 and V is TRBV20-1; D call uncertain. This CDR3 contains 12 residues. The V end was cut by 3 bases, the J end by 6 bases, with 9 bases between. Germline V CDR1 and CDR2: DFQATT, SNEGSKA (reference sequence). CDR3 nucleotides: TGCAGTGCTAGGGGTCGCGGCAATGAGCAGTTCTTC. As protein: CSARGRGNEQFF.

The genes are TRBV5-1 and TRBJ2-1, with D maybe TRBD1 (6 bases). Germline CDR1 SGHRS, CDR2 YFSETQ. The V end was cut by 4 bases, the J end by 4 bases, with 12 bases between. The CDR3 spans 14 residues. This chain's CDR3 is CASSPRTVYNEQFF. The CDR3 bases are TGCGCCAGCAGCCCAAGGACAGTATACAATGAGCAGTTCTTC.

This clonotype was observed at least ten times. V is TRBV20-1 and J is TRBJ2-5, with D perhaps assigned TRBD1 or TRBD2 (5 bases each). Germline-derived CDR1 and CDR2 are DFQATT and SNEGSKA (reference sequence). The CDR3 is made up of 13 amino acids. Trimming stripped 4 bases from V and 2 bases from J, with 11 bases between. The CDR3: CSATGTTQETQYF. The CDR3 bases are TGCAGTGCTACCGGGACCACTCAAGAGACCCAGTACTTC.

Notes on this clonotype: A much larger clonotype is one base distant, so this may be a read error. The chain has TRBV18 and TRBJ2-3, with D tentatively TRBD1 or TRBD2 (6 bases each). The CDR3 length is 16 residues. V was cut by 2 bases and J by 1 base, with 13 bases left in between. Germline V CDR1 and CDR2: KGHSH, LQKENI. CDR3 nucleotides: TGTGCCAGCTCACCATCGCTCGGGGGCGGCACAGATACGCAGTATTTT. It is translated as CASSPSLGGGTDTQYF.

The chain recombines TRBV5-6 with TRBJ1-1; no reliable D call. The V gene lost 0 bases and the J gene lost 4 bases, with 13 bases spanning the gap. Germline loops: CDR1 SGHDT, CDR2 YYEEEE. The CDR3 is made up of 15 amino acids. CDR3 sequence reads: CASSLEGARGTEAFF. CDR3 nucleotides: TGTGCCAGCAGCTTGGAGGGTGCTAGAGGCACTGAAGCTTTCTTT.

This clonotype turned up a few times. This chain joins TRBV7-9 and TRBJ2-1, with unresolved D. The germline CDR1 and CDR2 sequences are SEHNR and FQNEAQ (reference sequence). V shed 5 bases and J shed 7 bases, with 12 bases lying between them. This CDR3 has 13 amino acids. The CDR3 here is CASSPPLGNEQFF. The CDR3 DNA follows: TGTGCCAGCAGCCCCCCTTTAGGGAATGAGCAGTTCTTC.

This clonotype appeared many times. A junction boundary mismatches the germline segment, possibly from a read error. The chain links TRBV5-1 to TRBJ2-1; 13 nucleotides align to TRBD2. Germline CDR1 SGHRS, CDR2 YFSETQ. The CDR3 runs 18 residues. The CDR3 protein is CASGLGTSGVSSYNEQFF. CDR3 DNA: TGCGCCAGCGGCTTGGGGACTAGCGGGGTGAGCTCCTACAATGAGCAGTTCTTC.

At least ten counts were recorded for this clonotype. The V and J genes are TRBV6-2 or TRBV6-3 and TRBJ2-7, with 13 bases fitting TRBD2. The germline V gene encodes CDR1 MNHEY and CDR2 SVGEGT. V dropped 6 bases and J dropped 2; count of bases not matched to a gene: 4. The CDR3 contains 15 residues. The CDR3 DNA is TGTGCCAGCAGACTAACTAGCGGGAGGGCCTACGAGCAGTACTTC. It specifies CASRLTSGRAYEQYF.

Many counts were recorded for this clonotype. The CDR3, as DNA: TGTGCCAGCAGTGAAATAACTGTCCGCTATGGCTACACCTTC. Translating gives CASSEITVRYGYTF. This chain connects TRBV6-1 to TRBJ1-2; D unclear. Trimming removed 2 bases from V and 4 bases from J, with 11 bases in between. CDR3 length: 14 residues. CDR1 and CDR2 from the germline V gene are MNHNS and SASEGT.

The chain carries TRBV11-2 and TRBJ1-2; D is undetermined. Trimming took off 4 bases at V and 8 bases at J, with 14 bases between the two ends. The CDR3 has 13 residues. CDR1 is SGHAT and CDR2 is FQNNGV in the germline V gene. The DNA of the CDR3 is TGTGCCAGCAGCTCCGACCGTATGGGAGGCTACACCTTC. This sequence encodes CASSSDRMGGYTF.

The chain combines TRBV5-1 with TRBJ2-5; D assignment may be TRBD1 or TRBD2 (5 bases each). This CDR3 has 16 amino acids. Between the trimmed V and J ends, which lost 4 bases and 2 bases, there was a span of 18 bases. Germline loops: CDR1 SGHRS, CDR2 YFSETQ. The CDR3 is CASSLVPGPEQETQYF. The CDR3 region has the DNA TGCGCCAGCAGCCTGGTACCGGGACCAGAACAAGAGACCCAGTACTTC.

This clonotype was detected only a few times. The rearrangement links TRBV15 to TRBJ1-5, with 10 bases fitting TRBD1. CDR1 and CDR2 (germline): LNHNV, YYDKDF (reference sequence). This CDR3 is 17 amino acids long. Trimming took 2 bases from V and 2 from J; bases not matched to a gene: 6. In nucleotides, the CDR3 is TGTGCCACCAGCAGAATGGACAGGGGGTATGGCAATCAGCCCCAGCATTTT. This codes for CATSRMDRGYGNQPQHF.

In its sample, this clonotype was seen many times. The V call is TRBV11-3, the J call TRBJ2-5; D possibly corresponds to TRBD2 (6 bases). V lost 3 bases and J 0 bases, leaving 11 bases between the germline ends. CDR3 size: 15 residues. Germline CDR1 and CDR2: SGHNT and YENEEA. The CDR3 loop reads CASSFLSGDQETQYF. CDR3 coding DNA: TGTGCCAGCAGCTTCCTCTCGGGGGACCAAGAGACCCAGTACTTC. Together with reference TRBV11-3 and TRBJ2-5, the CDR3 gives the full variable domain: EAGVVQSPRYKIIEKKQPVAFWCNPISGHNTLYWYLQNLGQGPELLIRYENEEAVDDSQLPKDRFSAERLKGVDSTLKIQPAELGDSAVYLCASSFLSGDQETQYFGPGTRLLVL.

This clonotype was picked up a small number of times. A much larger clonotype is one base distant, so this may be a read error. This rearrangement joins TRBV3-1 to TRBJ2-3; 7 bases map to TRBD1. Germline CDR1 reads LGHDT; CDR2 reads YNNKEL (reference sequence). V lost 4 bases, J lost 8 bases, and 12 bases stayed unmatched. The CDR3 runs to 15 residues. Here the CDR3 DNA reads TGTGCCAGCAGCCCTTTTGCTGGACAGGCAGGTACGCAGTATTTT. Translation: CASSPFAGQAGTQYF.

This chain uses TRBV5-1 with TRBJ2-3; 13 bases match TRBD2. Germline CDR1 reads SGHRS; CDR2 reads YFSETQ. The CDR3 has 15 residues. V was clipped by 4 bases and J by 3 bases; unmatched bases: 2. The DNA for the CDR3 is TGCGCCAGCAGCGAACTAGCGGGGGGGACAGATACGCAGTATTTT. The encoded protein is CASSELAGGTDTQYF.

The gene calls are TRBV10-1 and TRBJ2-3, with TRBD2 matching 8 bases. After removal of 4 bases from V and 1 base from J, the junction contained 4 bases not matched to a gene. Per the germline V gene, CDR1 is WNHNN and CDR2 is SYGVQD (reference sequence). The CDR3 has 15 residues. CDR3 loop: CASSGMTSGTDTQYF. The CDR3 DNA sequence: TGCGCCAGCAGTGGTATGACTAGCGGCACAGATACGCAGTATTTT.

This clonotype showed up many times. The chain combines TRBV6-1 with TRBJ2-1, with 10 bases lining up with TRBD2. CDR1 is MNHNS and CDR2 is SASEGT in the germline V gene. V lost 7 bases and J lost 8; bases outside the gene matches: 11. The CDR3 totals 15 residues. For the CDR3, the DNA is TGTGCCAGCACTCCGGGACTAGCGTCTTCAGATGAGCAGTTCTTC. Translation: CASTPGLASSDEQFF.

Ten or more counts support this clonotype. The V gene is TRBV12-3 or TRBV12-4, the J gene TRBJ1-1; tentatively, D is TRBD1 (5 bases). V lost 4 bases to trimming and J lost 2 bases, with 11 bases between them. The CDR3 consists of 14 residues. Written as DNA, the CDR3 is TGTGCCAGCAGTTCCCGGAGGGGAAACACTGAAGCTTTCTTT. This sequence encodes CASSSRRGNTEAFF.

The chain joins TRBV12-3 or TRBV12-4 to TRBJ1-5, with no clear D. The CDR3 is made up of 12 amino acids. V lost 6 bases to trimming and J lost 3 bases, with 6 bases between them. The CDR3 region is CASSLHNQPQHF. The CDR3 nucleotides are TGTGCCAGCAGCTTACACAATCAGCCCCAGCATTTT.

The rearrangement joins TRBV10-3 to TRBJ1-1; D unclear. Germline V gives CDR1 ENHRY, CDR2 SYGVKD. The V gene lost 1 base and the J gene lost 1 base, with 4 bases spanning the gap. The CDR3 sequence is 13 residues long. CDR3 DNA sequence: TGTGCCATCAGTGAGTACAGGAACACTGAAGCTTTCTTT. It encodes CAISEYRNTEAFF.

This clonotype was seen ten or more times. The chain recombines TRBV10-1 with TRBJ2-5; 14 bases map to TRBD2. The CDR3 covers 16 residues. Trimming took 4 bases from V and 4 from J; bases not matched to a gene: 5. Germline lookup yields CDR1 WNHNN and CDR2 SYGVQD (reference sequence). The CDR3 sequence: CASSGGLAGESETQYF. DNA of the CDR3: TGCGCCAGCAGTGGGGGACTAGCGGGAGAGTCAGAGACCCAGTACTTC.

The V call is TRBV20-1, the J call TRBJ2-3; no reliable D call. Germline V gives CDR1 DFQATT, CDR2 SNEGSKA (reference sequence). CDR3 length: 11 amino acids. V was cut by 3 bases and J by 4 bases, with 5 bases left in between. The CDR3 is CSASRADTQYF. The CDR3 DNA sequence: TGCAGTGCTAGTCGAGCAGATACGCAGTATTTT.

CDR3 sequence (DNA): TGTGCCAGCAGTTTAGGCCGGGGGGGGGGGGAGACCCAGTACTTC. Translated: CASSLGRGGGETQYF. The chain joins TRBV12-3 or TRBV12-4 to TRBJ2-5; the match to TRBD2 covers 8 bases. The CDR3 runs 15 residues. J gave up 5 bases and V 1 base, and 6 bases lay outside the gene matches.

Only one count was recorded for this clonotype. An end of the junction differs from the germline gene, which may be a read error. This rearrangement joins TRBV12-3 or TRBV12-4 to TRBJ1-3, with D uncertain. CDR3 length: 15 residues. Here the CDR3 reads CASSLSRGSGNTIHF. The CDR3 coding sequence is TGTGCCAGCAGTTTAAGTAGAGGGAGCGGAAACACCATACATTTT.